Presented here are 4 T cell receptor beta chains from one specimen sequenced in a study of cytotoxic CD8 clonotypes in ibrutinib-treated CLL listed by TCRdb under 2021. Reading the label with the study, this specimen's time point is: about a year on ibrutinib. The method was the immunoSEQ multiplex PCR assay. Entries here come from immuneACCESS through TCRdb and include only in-frame sequences with V and J called. Some clones fail to appear in such tables; in the studies checked, an unresolved V gene covers under half of the shortfall, and the cause of the remainder is unknown. For this sample the table gives about 200,000 clones, of which 79% were detected only once. Roughly 10% of the sample rests with the top ten. The starting material was PBMCs, obtained after 12 months of ibrutinib treatment. The receptors were sampled from a human donor with chronic lymphocytic leukemia.

The chain has TRBV19 and TRBJ1-2; D is unclear. The V and J ends lost 5 bases and 5 bases respectively, with 12 bases between them. CDR1 is LNHDA, CDR2 SQIVND, per germline (reference sequence). The CDR3 spans 13 residues. DNA for the CDR3: TGTGCCAGTAGTCCAAGGACGGTGTATGGCTACACCTTC. As protein: CASSPRTVYGYTF.

The sample holds one count of this clone. The chain carries TRBV5-1 and TRBJ2-7, with D perhaps TRBD2 (6 bases). From germline, CDR1 is SGHRS and CDR2 YFSETQ. CDR3 length: 14 residues. The V and J ends lost 0 bases and 7 bases respectively, with 14 bases between them. CDR3 DNA: TGCGCCAGCAGCTTGGGGTCGGGAGTGGGTGAGCAGTACTTC. It encodes CASSLGSGVGEQYF.

The chain has TRBV28 and TRBJ2-1, with TRBD1 matching 8 bases. The CDR3 is made up of 15 amino acids. The V segment lost 4 bases and the J segment 2 bases; nucleotides outside the gene matches: 4. Germline V gene lookup returns CDR1 MDHEN and CDR2 SYDVKM. CDR3 residues: CASSSGTGAYNEQFF. The CDR3 DNA sequence: TGTGCCAGCAGTTCCGGGACAGGCGCCTACAATGAGCAGTTCTTC.

This clone was counted a single time. The rearrangement joins TRBV28 to TRBJ2-3; TRBD1 agrees at 7 bases. V was pared by 10 bases and J by 3 bases, with 10 bases of the junction left unmatched. The V gene's germline CDR1 is MDHEN and CDR2 SYDVKM. The CDR3 is made up of 14 amino acids. CDR3 sequence reads: CATRDSLQTDTQYF. The CDR3 nucleotides are TGTGCCACCCGGGACAGTCTCCAAACAGATACGCAGTATTTT.